This is a list of T cell receptor beta chains from one sample in a study of memory CD8 T cells in hepatitis C reinfection. Method: immunoSEQ multiplex PCR; TCRdb's copy keeps in-frame clones and lacks some. The profile shows over 45,000 clones, 89% of them singletons. The sample consisted of naive CD8+ T cells sorted from blood. Every receptor here comes from a man aged 18 to 30 with hepatitis C virus infection. Both conserved end residues are part of each CDR3. D genes are given only for firm matches. The size field is filled for only some rows; it gives once, few, many or a size class.

TRBV27	TRBJ2-7	.	.	CASSFDPAGRAGTYEQYF	TGTGCCAGCAGTTTTGATCCTGCAGGGCGGGCGGGAACCTACGAGCAGTACTTC
TRBV7-2	TRBJ2-2	.	.	CASRHGFAGELFF	TGTGCCAGCAGGCACGGGTTCGCCGGGGAGCTGTTTTTT
TRBV6-1	TRBJ2-3	.	.	CASSYGAGTDTQYF	TGTGCCAGCAGTTATGGGGCTGGGACAGATACGCAGTATTTT
TRBV6-5	TRBJ1-1	.	.	CASSPTGRDEAFF	TGTGCCAGCAGTCCTACCGGGCGGGATGAAGCTTTCTTT
TRBV6-1	TRBJ1-5	.	.	CASSKGLNQPQHF	TGTGCCAGCAGTAAGGGGTTAAATCAGCCCCAGCATTTT
TRBV6-5	TRBJ2-1	.	.	CATEDREGVRNEQFF	TGTGCCACCGAAGACCGTGAGGGGGTCCGAAATGAGCAGTTCTTC
TRBV6-5	TRBJ2-3	.	TRBD2	CASSYGLARATDTQYF	TGTGCCAGCAGTTACGGACTAGCGCGCGCCACAGATACGCAGTATTTT
TRBV6-1	TRBJ2-7	.	.	CASSAWDSPAYEQYF	TGTGCCAGCAGTGCTTGGGACTCCCCGGCCTACGAGCAGTACTTC
TRBV11-2	TRBJ2-1	.	TRBD2	CASSFSGRGGFAYNEQFF	TGTGCCAGCAGCTTTAGCGGGAGAGGTGGTTTTGCCTACAATGAGCAGTTCTTC
TRBV9	TRBJ2-1	.	TRBD2	CASSLAASGGTEQFF	TGTGCCAGCAGCCTAGCCGCTAGCGGGGGTACTGAGCAGTTCTTC
TRBV2	TRBJ1-3	.	.	CASSEDRAGNTIYF	TGTGCCAGCAGTGAAGACAGGGCTGGAAACACCATATATTTT
TRBV7-2	TRBJ2-7	.	TRBD1	CASSLLAGQGDEQYF	TGTGCCAGCAGCTTATTGGCGGGACAGGGCGACGAGCAGTACTTC
TRBV19	TRBJ1-3	.	.	CASSNGGGNTIYF	TGTGCCAGTAGTAACGGAGGTGGAAACACCATATATTTT
TRBV30	TRBJ2-2	.	.	CAWSVTGSGELFF	TGTGCCTGGAGTGTAACCGGGTCCGGGGAGCTGTTTTTT
TRBV5-4	TRBJ1-3	.	.	CASSLGGHSGNTIYF	TGTGCCAGCAGCTTGGGTGGCCACTCTGGAAACACCATATATTTT
TRBV28	TRBJ1-5	.	TRBD1	CASSWGRGPSNQPQHF	TGTGCCAGCAGTTGGGGCAGGGGGCCGAGCAATCAGCCCCAGCATTTT
TRBV19	TRBJ1-1	.	TRBD1	CASSIDRGLDEAFF	TGTGCCAGTAGTATCGACAGGGGGCTGGATGAAGCTTTCTTT
TRBV5-5	TRBJ2-5	.	.	CASSLDSGGTQYF	TGTGCCAGCAGCCTCGACAGTGGCGGGACCCAGTACTTC
TRBV2	TRBJ1-1	.	.	CASMGLNTEAFF	TGTGCCAGCATGGGGCTGAACACTGAAGCTTTCTTT
TRBV28	TRBJ2-7	few	.	CASSLFRGEQYF	TGTGCCAGCAGTTTATTCAGGGGCGAGCAGTACTTC
TRBV5-1	TRBJ2-1	.	.	CASSLLGGANEQFF	TGCGCCAGCAGCCTACTAGGGGGGGCGAATGAGCAGTTCTTC
TRBV5-4	TRBJ2-7	.	TRBD2	CASSPGLEEYEQYF	TGTGCCAGCAGCCCTGGACTAGAAGAGTACGAGCAGTACTTC
TRBV5-1	TRBJ1-2	.	TRBD1	CASSLYSGGYGYTF	TGCGCCAGCAGCTTGTATTCAGGGGGCTATGGCTACACCTTC
TRBV28	TRBJ2-3	once	.	CASTYTISTDTQYF	TGTGCCAGCACGTACACTATTAGCACAGATACGCAGTATTTT
TRBV9	TRBJ2-2	once	.	CASSVDGNTGELFF	TGTGCCAGCAGCGTAGACGGGAACACCGGGGAGCTGTTTTTT
TRBV4-1	TRBJ1-2	.	TRBD1	CASSQDRAGGSYGYTF	TGCGCCAGCAGCCAAGATCGCGCAGGGGGGAGCTATGGCTACACCTTC
TRBV5-5	TRBJ2-1	.	.	CASSPDIYNEQFF	TGTGCCAGCAGCCCGGACATTTACAATGAGCAGTTCTTC
TRBV14	TRBJ2-7	.	TRBD1	CASSQRDRPLSYEQYF	TGTGCCAGCAGCCAACGGGACAGGCCCCTTTCCTACGAGCAGTACTTC
TRBV2	TRBJ1-6	.	.	CASKADSSYNSPLHF	TGTGCCAGCAAAGCAGACAGCTCCTATAATTCACCCCTCCACTTT
TRBV6-5	TRBJ2-1	.	.	CASSYGQPGNEQFF	TGTGCCAGCAGTTACGGGCAGCCCGGCAATGAGCAGTTCTTC
TRBV4-1	TRBJ2-1	.	.	CASSQVPPGAAYNEQFF	TGCGCCAGCAGCCAAGTGCCCCCTGGGGCGGCCTACAATGAGCAGTTCTTC
TRBV6-4	TRBJ2-1	once	TRBD2	CASSARLAGGYNEQFF	TGTGCCAGCAGTGCCCGACTAGCGGGAGGTTACAATGAGCAGTTCTTC
TRBV4-2	TRBJ2-1	.	TRBD2	CASSRGWAGGSYNEQFF	TGTGCCAGCAGCCGGGGGTGGGCGGGGGGCTCCTACAATGAGCAGTTCTTC
TRBV10-3	TRBJ2-1	.	.	CAISEYSYEQFF	TGTGCCATCAGTGAGTATAGCTATGAGCAGTTCTTC
TRBV9	TRBJ2-1	.	.	CASSFEGGAFEQFF	TGTGCCAGCAGCTTCGAGGGGGGGGCGTTTGAGCAGTTCTTC
TRBV27	TRBJ2-3	.	TRBD2	CASGGAGRWDAQYF	TGTGCCAGCGGGGGAGCGGGGCGATGGGATGCGCAGTATTTT
TRBV5-1	TRBJ2-1	.	TRBD2	CASTPSGVSNEQFF	TGCGCCAGCACCCCCAGCGGGGTCTCCAATGAGCAGTTCTTC
TRBV27	TRBJ1-5	.	.	CASSPGSANQPQHF	TGTGCCAGCAGTCCAGGGTCAGCCAATCAGCCCCAGCATTTT
TRBV7-9	TRBJ1-6	.	.	CASSLGGEGSYNSPLHF	TGCGCCAGCAGCTTAGGCGGGGAAGGCTCCTATAATTCACCCCTCCACTTT
TRBV13	TRBJ2-5	.	TRBD1	CASSSKRGPADLETQYF	TGTGCCAGCAGCTCCAAGAGGGGGCCTGCTGACTTGGAGACCCAGTACTTC
TRBV6-6	TRBJ2-1	.	TRBD2	CASTQSGGGYNEQFF	TGTGCCAGCACCCAAAGCGGGGGCGGGTACAATGAGCAGTTCTTC